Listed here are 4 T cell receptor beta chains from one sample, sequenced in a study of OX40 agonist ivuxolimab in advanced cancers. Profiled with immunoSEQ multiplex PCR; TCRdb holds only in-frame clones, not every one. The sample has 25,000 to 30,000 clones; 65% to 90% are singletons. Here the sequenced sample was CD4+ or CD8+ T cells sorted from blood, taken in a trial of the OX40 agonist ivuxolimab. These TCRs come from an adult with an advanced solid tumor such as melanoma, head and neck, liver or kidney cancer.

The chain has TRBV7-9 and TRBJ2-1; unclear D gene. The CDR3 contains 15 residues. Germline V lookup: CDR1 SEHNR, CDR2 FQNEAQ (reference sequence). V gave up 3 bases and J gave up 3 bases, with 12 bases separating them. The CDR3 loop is CASSLGGGHYNEQFF. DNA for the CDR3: TGTGCCAGCAGCTTGGGCGGTGGGCACTACAATGAGCAGTTCTTC.

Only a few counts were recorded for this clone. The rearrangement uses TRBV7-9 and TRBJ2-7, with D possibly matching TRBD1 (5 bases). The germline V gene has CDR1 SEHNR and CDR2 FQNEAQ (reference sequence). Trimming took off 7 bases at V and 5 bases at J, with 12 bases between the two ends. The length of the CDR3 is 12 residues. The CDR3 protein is CASTDSLDEQYF. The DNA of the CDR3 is TGTGCCAGCACAGACAGCCTGGACGAGCAGTACTTC.

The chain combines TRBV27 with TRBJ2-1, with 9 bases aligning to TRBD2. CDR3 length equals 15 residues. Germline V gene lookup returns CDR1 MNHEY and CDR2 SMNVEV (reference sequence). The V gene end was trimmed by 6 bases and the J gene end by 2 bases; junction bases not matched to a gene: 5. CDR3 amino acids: CASRSLAGAYNEQFF. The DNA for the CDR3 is TGTGCCAGCAGGTCACTAGCGGGCGCCTACAATGAGCAGTTCTTC.

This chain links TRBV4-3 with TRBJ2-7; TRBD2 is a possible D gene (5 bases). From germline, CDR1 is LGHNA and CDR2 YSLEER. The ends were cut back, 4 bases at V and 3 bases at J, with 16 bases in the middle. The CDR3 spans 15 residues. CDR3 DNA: TGCGCCAGCAGCCTAGGCCGGGAACACTACTACGAGCAGTACTTC. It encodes CASSLGREHYYEQYF.